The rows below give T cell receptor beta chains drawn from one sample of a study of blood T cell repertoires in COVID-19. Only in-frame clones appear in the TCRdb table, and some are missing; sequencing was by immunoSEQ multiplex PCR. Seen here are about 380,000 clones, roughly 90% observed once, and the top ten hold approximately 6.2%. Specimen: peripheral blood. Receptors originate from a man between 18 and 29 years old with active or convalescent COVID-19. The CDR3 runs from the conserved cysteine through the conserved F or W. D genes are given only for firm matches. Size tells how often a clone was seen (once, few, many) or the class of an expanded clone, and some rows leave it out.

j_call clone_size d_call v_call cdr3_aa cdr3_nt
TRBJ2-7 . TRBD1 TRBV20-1 CSASYRQGRYEQYF TGCAGTGCTAGTTATCGACAGGGGAGGTACGAGCAGTACTTC
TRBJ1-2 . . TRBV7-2 CASSSKMGGAARGYTF TGTGCCAGCAGCTCAAAGATGGGTGGGGCAGCTCGTGGCTACACCTTC
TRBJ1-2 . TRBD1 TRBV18 CASSPPAAGGIHYGYTF TGTGCCAGCTCACCACCGGCGGCAGGGGGAATTCACTATGGCTACACCTTC
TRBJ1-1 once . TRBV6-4 CASSDFEGATEAFF TGTGCCAGCAGTGACTTTGAGGGAGCCACTGAAGCTTTCTTT
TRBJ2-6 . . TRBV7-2 CASSSTSSGANVLTF TGTGCCAGCAGCTCGACTAGCTCTGGGGCCAACGTCCTGACTTTC
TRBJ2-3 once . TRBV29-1 CSVEDLIWETDTQYF TGCAGCGTTGAAGATTTGATCTGGGAGACAGATACGCAGTATTTT
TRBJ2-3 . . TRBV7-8 CASSAPKGLLDTQYF TGTGCCAGCAGCGCGCCTAAAGGACTTTTAGATACGCAGTATTTT
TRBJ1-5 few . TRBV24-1 CATSDSGRGQPQHF TGTGCCACCAGTGATTCGGGGAGAGGCCAGCCCCAGCATTTT
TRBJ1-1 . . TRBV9 CASSVRPDSLNTEAFF TGTGCCAGCAGCGTAAGACCCGACAGCTTGAACACTGAAGCTTTCTTT
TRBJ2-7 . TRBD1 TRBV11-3 CASSTGQAGEQYF TGTGCCAGCAGCACTGGACAGGCTGGCGAGCAGTACTTC
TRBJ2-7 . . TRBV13 CASSFSRGGSYEQYF TGTGCCAGCAGCTTCTCCCGAGGGGGCTCCTACGAGCAGTACTTC
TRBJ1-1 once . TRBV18 CASSPQTGNTEAFF TGTGCCAGCTCACCACAGACAGGTAACACTGAAGCTTTCTTT
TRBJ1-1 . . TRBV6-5 CASSLGQYEAFF TGTGCCAGCAGCCTTGGACAGTATGAAGCTTTCTTT
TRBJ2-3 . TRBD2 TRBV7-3 CASSTEASGVEYF TGTGCCAGCAGCACCGAGGCCAGCGGGGTGGAGTATTTT
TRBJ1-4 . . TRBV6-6 CASSTRGTVNEKLFF TGTGCCAGCAGCACACGGGGGACGGTGAATGAAAAACTGTTTTTT
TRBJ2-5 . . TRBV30 CAWTGLQETQYF TGTGCCTGGACGGGTCTCCAAGAGACCCAGTACTTC
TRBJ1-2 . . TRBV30 CAWSGGVQRYGYTF TGTGCCTGGAGCGGGGGGGTACAGAGGTATGGCTACACCTTC
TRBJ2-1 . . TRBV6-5 CASSNQGTEQFF TGTGCCAGCAGCAACCAGGGTACTGAGCAGTTCTTC
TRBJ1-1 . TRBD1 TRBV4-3 CASSHQPGQGLNTEAFF TGCGCCAGCAGCCATCAACCGGGACAGGGACTGAACACTGAAGCTTTCTTT
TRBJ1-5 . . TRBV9 CASSVSTAFNQPQHF TGTGCCAGCAGCGTATCTACCGCTTTCAATCAGCCCCAGCATTTT
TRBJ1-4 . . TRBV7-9 CASSLASGIPTEKLFF TGTGCCAGCAGCTTAGCCTCCGGGATCCCAACGGAAAAACTGTTTTTT
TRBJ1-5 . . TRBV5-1 CASSLGPGLGQPQHF TGCGCCAGCAGCTTGGGGCCGGGTCTCGGTCAGCCCCAGCATTTT
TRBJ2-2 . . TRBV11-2 CASSLMILSIPTGELFF TGTGCCAGCAGCTTAATGATACTAAGTATACCCACCGGGGAGCTGTTTTTT
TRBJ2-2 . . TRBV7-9 CASSFQEVLHSNTGELFF TGTGCCAGCAGCTTTCAAGAGGTCCTTCACTCGAACACCGGGGAGCTGTTTTTT
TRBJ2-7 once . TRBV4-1 CASSQDPDSVYEQYF TGCGCCAGCAGCCAAGATCCGGACTCCGTCTACGAGCAGTACTTC
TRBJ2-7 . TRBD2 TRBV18 CASSPRLAVAYEQYF TGTGCCAGCTCACCACGACTAGCGGTCGCCTACGAGCAGTACTTC